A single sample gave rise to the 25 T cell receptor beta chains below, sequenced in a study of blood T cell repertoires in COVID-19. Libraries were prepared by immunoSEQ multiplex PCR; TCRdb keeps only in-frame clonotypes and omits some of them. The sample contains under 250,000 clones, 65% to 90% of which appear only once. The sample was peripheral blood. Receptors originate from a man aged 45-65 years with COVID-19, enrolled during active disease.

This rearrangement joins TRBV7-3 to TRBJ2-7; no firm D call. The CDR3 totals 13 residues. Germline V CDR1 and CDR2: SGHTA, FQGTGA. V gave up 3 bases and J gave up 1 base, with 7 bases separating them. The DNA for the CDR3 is TGTGCCAGCAGCTTCGGAGAGTCCTACGAGCAGTACTTC. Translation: CASSFGESYEQYF.

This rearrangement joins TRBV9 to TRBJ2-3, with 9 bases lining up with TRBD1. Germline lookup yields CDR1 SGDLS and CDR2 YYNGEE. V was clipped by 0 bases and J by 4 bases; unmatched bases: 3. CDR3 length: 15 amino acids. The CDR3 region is CASSVAGQGPDTQYF. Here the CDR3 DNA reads TGTGCCAGCAGCGTAGCGGGACAGGGTCCAGATACGCAGTATTTT.

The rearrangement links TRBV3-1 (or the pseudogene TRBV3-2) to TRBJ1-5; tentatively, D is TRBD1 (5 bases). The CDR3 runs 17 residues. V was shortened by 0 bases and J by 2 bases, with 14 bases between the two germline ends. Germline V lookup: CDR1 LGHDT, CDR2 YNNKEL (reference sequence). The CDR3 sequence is CASSQDYGGSGNQPQHF. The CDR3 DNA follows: TGTGCCAGCAGCCAAGATTACGGGGGGAGCGGCAATCAGCCCCAGCATTTT.

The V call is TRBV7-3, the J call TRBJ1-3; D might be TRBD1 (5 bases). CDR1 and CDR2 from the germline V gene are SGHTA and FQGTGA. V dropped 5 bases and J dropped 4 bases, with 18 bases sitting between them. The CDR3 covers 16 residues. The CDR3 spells CASSLRWRGEGNTIYF. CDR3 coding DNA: TGTGCCAGCAGCCTCAGGTGGAGGGGCGAAGGAAACACCATATATTTT.

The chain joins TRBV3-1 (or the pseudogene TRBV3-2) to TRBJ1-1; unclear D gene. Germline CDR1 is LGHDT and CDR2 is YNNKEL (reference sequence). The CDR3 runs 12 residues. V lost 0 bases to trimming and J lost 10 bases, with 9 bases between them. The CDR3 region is CASSQDGSGAFF. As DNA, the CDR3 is TGTGCCAGCAGCCAAGATGGTTCAGGAGCTTTCTTT.

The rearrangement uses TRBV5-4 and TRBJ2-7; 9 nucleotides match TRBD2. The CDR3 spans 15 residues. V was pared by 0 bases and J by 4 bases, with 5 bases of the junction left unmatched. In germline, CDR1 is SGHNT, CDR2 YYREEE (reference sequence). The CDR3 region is CASSLGLAGKYEQYF. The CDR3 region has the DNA TGTGCCAGCAGCTTGGGGCTAGCGGGGAAGTACGAGCAGTACTTC.

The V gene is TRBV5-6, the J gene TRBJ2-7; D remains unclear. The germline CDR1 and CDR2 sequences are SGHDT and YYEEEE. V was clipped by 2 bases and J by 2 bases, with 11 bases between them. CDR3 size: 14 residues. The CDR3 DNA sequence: TGTGCCAGCAGCTTCAGTCAGGAAGCCTACGAGCAGTACTTC. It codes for CASSFSQEAYEQYF.

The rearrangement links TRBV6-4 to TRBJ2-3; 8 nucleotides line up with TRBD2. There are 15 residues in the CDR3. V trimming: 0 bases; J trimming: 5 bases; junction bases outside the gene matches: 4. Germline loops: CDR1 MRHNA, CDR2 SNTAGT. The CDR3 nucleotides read TGTGCCAGCAGTGACTCAGCGGGAGTGGTAGATACGCAGTATTTT. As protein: CASSDSAGVVDTQYF.

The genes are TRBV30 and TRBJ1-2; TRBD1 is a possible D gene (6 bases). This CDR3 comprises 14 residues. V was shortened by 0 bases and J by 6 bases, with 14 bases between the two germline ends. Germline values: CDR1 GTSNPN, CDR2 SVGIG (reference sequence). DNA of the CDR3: TGTGCCTGGAGTGTACTCGGGGGGGCGCATGGCTACACCTTC. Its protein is CAWSVLGGAHGYTF.

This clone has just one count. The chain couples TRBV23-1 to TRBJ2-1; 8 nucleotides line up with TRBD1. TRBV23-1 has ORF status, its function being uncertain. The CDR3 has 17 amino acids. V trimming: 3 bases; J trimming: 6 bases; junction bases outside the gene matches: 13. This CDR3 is CASSHPDDRGARNEQFF. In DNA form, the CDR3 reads TGCGCCAGCAGTCACCCTGACGACAGGGGCGCCCGCAATGAGCAGTTCTTC.

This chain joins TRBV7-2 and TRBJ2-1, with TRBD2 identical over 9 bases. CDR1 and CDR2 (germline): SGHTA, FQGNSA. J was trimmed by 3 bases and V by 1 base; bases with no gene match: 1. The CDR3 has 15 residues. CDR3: CASSLGAGGYNEQFF. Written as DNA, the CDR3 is TGTGCCAGCAGCTTAGGAGCGGGGGGCTACAATGAGCAGTTCTTC.

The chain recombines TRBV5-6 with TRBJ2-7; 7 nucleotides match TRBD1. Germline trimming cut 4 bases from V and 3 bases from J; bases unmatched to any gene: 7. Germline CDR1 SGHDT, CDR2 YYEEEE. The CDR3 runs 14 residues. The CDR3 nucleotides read TGTGCCAGCAGCCCCCTGACAGGGTACTACGAGCAGTACTTC. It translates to CASSPLTGYYEQYF.

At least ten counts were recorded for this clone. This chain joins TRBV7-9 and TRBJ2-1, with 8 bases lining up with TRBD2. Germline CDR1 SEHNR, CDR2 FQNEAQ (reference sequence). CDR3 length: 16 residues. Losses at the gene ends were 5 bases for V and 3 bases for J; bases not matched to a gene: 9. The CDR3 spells CASSEPGLVFYNEQFF. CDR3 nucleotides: TGTGCCAGCAGCGAGCCGGGACTAGTATTCTACAATGAGCAGTTCTTC.

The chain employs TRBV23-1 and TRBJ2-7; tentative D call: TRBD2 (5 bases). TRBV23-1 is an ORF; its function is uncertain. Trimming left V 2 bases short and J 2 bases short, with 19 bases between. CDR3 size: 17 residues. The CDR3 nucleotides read TGCGCCAGCAGTCAAGCTAAGCCTCGGACTCCTACCTACGAGCAGTACTTC. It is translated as CASSQAKPRTPTYEQYF.

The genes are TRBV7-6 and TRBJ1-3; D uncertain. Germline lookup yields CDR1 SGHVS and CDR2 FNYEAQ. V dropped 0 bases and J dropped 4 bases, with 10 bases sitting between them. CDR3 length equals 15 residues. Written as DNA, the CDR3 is TGTGCCAGCAGCTTAGCTCCTACGTCGGGAAACACCATATATTTT. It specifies CASSLAPTSGNTIYF.

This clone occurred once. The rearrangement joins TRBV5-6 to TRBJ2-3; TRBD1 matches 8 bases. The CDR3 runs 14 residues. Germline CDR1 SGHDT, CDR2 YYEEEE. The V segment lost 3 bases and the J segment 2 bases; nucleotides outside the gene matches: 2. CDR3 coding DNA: TGTGCCAGCAGCTGGGGACAGGTCACAGATACGCAGTATTTT. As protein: CASSWGQVTDTQYF.

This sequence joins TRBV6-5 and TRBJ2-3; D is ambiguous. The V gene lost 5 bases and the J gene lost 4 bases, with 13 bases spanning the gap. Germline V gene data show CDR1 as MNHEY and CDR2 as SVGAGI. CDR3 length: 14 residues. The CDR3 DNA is TGTGCCAGCAGTCCGTCAGCGCCCGCAGATACGCAGTATTTT. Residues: CASSPSAPADTQYF.

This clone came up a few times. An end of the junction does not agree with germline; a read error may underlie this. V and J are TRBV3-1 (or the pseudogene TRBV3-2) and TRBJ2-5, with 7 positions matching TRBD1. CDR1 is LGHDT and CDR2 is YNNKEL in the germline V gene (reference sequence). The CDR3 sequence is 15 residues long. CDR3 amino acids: CASSKEDRSWGTQYF. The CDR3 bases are TGTGCCAGCAGCAAAGAGGACAGGTCCTGGGGGACCCAGTACTTC.

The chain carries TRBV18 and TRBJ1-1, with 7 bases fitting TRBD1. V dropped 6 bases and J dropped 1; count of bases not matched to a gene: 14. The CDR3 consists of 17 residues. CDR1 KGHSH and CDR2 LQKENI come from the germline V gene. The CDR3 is CASSARRDRRQNTEAFF. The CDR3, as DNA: TGTGCCAGCTCGGCTCGCCGGGACAGACGACAGAACACTGAAGCTTTCTTT.

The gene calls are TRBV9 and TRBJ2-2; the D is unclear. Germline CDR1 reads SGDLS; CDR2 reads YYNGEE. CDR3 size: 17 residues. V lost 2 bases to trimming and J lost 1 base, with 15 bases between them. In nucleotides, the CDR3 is TGTGCCAGCAGCGTGATGGGCGAGTCCGTGAACACCGGGGAGCTGTTTTTT. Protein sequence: CASSVMGESVNTGELFF.

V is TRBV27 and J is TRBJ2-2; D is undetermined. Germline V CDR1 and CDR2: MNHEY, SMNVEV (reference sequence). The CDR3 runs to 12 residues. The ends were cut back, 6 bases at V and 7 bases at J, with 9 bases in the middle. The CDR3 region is CASSRFGGELFF. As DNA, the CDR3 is TGTGCCAGCAGCCGGTTCGGCGGGGAGCTGTTTTTT.

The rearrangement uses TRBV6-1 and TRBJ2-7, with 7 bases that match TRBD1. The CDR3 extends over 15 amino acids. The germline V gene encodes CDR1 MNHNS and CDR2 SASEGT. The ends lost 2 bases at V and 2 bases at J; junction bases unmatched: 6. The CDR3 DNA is TGTGCCAGCAGTGAAACATGGGGGACAGCCTACGAGCAGTACTTC. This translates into CASSETWGTAYEQYF.

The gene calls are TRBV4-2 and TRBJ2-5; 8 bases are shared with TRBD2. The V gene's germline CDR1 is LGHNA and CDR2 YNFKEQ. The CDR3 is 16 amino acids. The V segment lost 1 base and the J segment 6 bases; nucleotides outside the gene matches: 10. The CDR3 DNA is TGTGCCAGCAGCCAAGGTTCCGGGCGGGGGGCCCAGACCCAGTACTTC. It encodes CASSQGSGRGAQTQYF.

The CDR3 region has the DNA TGTGCCAGCAGCTTAGTTTTGGCAGGGGGGATTAGCAATCAGCCCCAGCATTTT. Translated, it gives CASSLVLAGGISNQPQHF. This chain links TRBV7-8 with TRBJ1-5; TRBD1 agrees at 7 bases. This CDR3 region has 18 residues. CDR1 and CDR2 (germline): SGHVS, FQNEAQ. J was trimmed by 0 bases and V by 1 base; bases with no gene match: 9.

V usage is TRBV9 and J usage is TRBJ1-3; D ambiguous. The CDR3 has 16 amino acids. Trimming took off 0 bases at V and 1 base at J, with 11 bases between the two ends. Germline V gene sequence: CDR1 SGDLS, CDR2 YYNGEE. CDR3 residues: CASSVDPTPSGNTIYF. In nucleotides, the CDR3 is TGTGCCAGCAGCGTAGATCCGACACCTTCTGGAAACACCATATATTTT.